This T cell receptor beta chain came from a study of blood T cell repertoires in COVID-19. In the authors' workflow: Reference gene primer amplification in the assay estimated nucleated cell counts. Produced via immunoSEQ multiplex PCR; TCRdb's table is partial and in-frame only. D and trimming were read from the DNA, whereas the V and J calls and clone size are those reported in that table. Of 250,000 to 400,000 clones in the sample, about nine tenths were seen once. Clinical history as reported by participants underpinned cohort assignment. In Cohort 3, a recovered donor had either two negative PCRs, clearance, or symptom resolution. The germline V gene encodes CDR1 KGHDR and CDR2 SFDVKD. The CDR3 is 17 residues long. Trimming took off 4 bases at V and 7 bases at J, with 21 bases between the two ends.

Sequenced sample: PBMCs or T cells enriched from blood (not recorded which). The rearrangement joins TRBV24-1 to TRBJ2-2, with a tentative D call TRBD2 (6 bases). The TCR sequence derives from a man in his sixties who had recovered from COVID-19. DNA of the CDR3: TGTGCCACCAGTGACCCCCTCGGGGGAGGACCAGGCGGGGAGCTGTTTTTT. Encoded protein: CATSDPLGGGPGGELFF.